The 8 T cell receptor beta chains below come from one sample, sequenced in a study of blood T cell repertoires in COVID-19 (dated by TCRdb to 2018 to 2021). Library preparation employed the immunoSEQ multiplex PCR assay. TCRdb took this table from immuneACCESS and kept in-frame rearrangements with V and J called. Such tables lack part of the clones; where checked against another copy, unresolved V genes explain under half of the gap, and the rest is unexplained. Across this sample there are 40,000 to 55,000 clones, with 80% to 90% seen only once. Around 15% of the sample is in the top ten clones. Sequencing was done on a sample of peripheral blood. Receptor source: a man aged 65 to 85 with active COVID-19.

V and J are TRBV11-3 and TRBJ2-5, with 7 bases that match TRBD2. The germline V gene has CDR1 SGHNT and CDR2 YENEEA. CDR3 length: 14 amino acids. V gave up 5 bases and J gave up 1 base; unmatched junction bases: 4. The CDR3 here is CASSVSGAQETQYF. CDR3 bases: TGTGCCAGCAGCGTCAGCGGGGCCCAAGAGACCCAGTACTTC. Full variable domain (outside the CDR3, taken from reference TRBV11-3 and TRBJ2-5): EAGVVQSPRYKIIEKKQPVAFWCNPISGHNTLYWYLQNLGQGPELLIRYENEEAVDDSQLPKDRFSAERLKGVDSTLKIQPAELGDSAVYLCASSVSGAQETQYFGPGTRLLVL.

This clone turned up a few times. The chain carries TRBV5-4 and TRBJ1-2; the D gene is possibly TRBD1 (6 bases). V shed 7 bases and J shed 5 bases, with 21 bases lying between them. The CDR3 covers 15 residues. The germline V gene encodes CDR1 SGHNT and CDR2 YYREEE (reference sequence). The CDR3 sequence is CASHRQAPEGYGYTF. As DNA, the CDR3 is TGTGCCAGCCACCGACAGGCCCCCGAGGGGTATGGCTACACCTTC. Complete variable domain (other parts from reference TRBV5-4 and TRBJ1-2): ETGVTQSPTHLIKTRGQQVTLRCSSQSGHNTVSWYQQALGQGPQFIFQYYREEENGRGNFPPRFSGLQFPNYSSELNVNALELDDSALYLCASHRQAPEGYGYTFGSGTRLTVV.

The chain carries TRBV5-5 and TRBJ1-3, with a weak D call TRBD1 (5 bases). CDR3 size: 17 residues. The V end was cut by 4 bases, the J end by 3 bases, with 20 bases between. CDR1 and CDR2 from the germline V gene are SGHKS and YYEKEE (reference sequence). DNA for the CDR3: TGTGCCAGCAGCCCGGCGGGGCTTGGGGCGCGTGGAAACACCATATATTTT. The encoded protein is CASSPAGLGARGNTIYF.

CDR3 nucleotide sequence: TGTGCCAGCAGCCAAGACGGGGGACCAGCTAACTATGGCTACACCTTC. It codes for CASSQDGGPANYGYTF. This chain joins TRBV3-1 (or the pseudogene TRBV3-2) and TRBJ1-2, with a weak D call TRBD1 (5 bases). Germline V gene sequence: CDR1 LGHDT, CDR2 YNNKEL (reference sequence). Trimming removed 0 bases at V and 0 bases at J, with 11 bases between. The CDR3 has 16 residues.

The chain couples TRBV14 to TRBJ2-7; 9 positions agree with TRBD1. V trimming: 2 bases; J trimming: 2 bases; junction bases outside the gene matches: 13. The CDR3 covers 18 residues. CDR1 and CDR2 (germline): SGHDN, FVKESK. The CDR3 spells CASSQKRGTGTFPYEQYF. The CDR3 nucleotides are TGTGCCAGCAGCCAAAAAAGGGGGACAGGGACTTTCCCCTACGAGCAGTACTTC.

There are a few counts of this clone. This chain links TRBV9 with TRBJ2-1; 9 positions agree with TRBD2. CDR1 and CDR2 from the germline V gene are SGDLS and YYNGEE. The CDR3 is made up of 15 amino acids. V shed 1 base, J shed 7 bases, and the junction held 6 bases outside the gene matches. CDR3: CASSVLAGEGNEQFF. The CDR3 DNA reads TGTGCCAGCAGCGTATTAGCGGGGGAAGGGAATGAGCAGTTCTTC.

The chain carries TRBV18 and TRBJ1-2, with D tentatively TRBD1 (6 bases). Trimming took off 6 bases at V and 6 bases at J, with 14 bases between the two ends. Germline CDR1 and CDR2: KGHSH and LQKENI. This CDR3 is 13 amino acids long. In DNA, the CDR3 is TGTGCCAGCTCGTCGGGACACCCAAATGGCTACACCTTC. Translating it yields CASSSGHPNGYTF.

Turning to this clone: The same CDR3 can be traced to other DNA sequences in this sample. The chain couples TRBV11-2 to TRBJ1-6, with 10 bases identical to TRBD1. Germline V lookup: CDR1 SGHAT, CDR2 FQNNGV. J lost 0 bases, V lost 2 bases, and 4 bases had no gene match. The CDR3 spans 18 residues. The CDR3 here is CASSLRTGGSSYNSPLHF. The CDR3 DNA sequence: TGTGCCAGCAGCTTACGGACAGGGGGTAGCTCCTATAATTCACCCCTCCACTTT.